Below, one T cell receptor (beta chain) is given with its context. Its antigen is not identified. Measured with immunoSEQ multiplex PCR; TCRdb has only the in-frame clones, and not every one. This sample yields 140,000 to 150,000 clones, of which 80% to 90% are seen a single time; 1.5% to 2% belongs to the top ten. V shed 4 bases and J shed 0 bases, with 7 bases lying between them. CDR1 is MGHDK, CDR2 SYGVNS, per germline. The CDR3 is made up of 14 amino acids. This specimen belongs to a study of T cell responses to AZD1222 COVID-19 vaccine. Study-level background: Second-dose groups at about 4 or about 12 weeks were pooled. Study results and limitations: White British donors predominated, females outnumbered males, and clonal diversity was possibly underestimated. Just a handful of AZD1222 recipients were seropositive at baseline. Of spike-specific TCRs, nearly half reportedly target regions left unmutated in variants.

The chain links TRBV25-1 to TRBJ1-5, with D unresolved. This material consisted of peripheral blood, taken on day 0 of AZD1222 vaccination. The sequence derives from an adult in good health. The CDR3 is CASSAGSSNQPQHF. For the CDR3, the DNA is TGTGCCAGCAGTGCGGGGAGTAGCAATCAGCCCCAGCATTTT.